The 2 T cell receptor beta chains given below trace back to one sample, sequenced in a study of molecular identifiers for immune sequencing clone quantification. Each CDR3 protein is one row after TCRdb ran MiXCR on the PCR reads. The top ten hold 0.78% of the sample, which has approximately 590,000 distinct CDR3 sequences, about 25% seen once. The sequenced sample was naive CD8+ T cells from blood, with Jurkat cell RNA spiked in. Subset denoted: FACS-sorted CD8+CD4-CCR7+CD45RA+ naive T cells. Receptor source: a human donor in good health. Some libraries in this study had Jurkat cell RNA spiked in.

On this clonotype: A much larger clone sits a single nucleotide away, making a read error possible. CDR3 protein: CACSPWVRATTGELFF. In DNA form, the CDR3 reads TGTGCCTGTAGCCCTTGGGTGAGGGCCACCACCGGGGAGCTGTTTTTT. V gene TRBV19 combines with J gene TRBJ2-2; possible D gene TRBD2, 5 bases. CDR3 size: 16 residues. Germline V gene lookup returns CDR1 LNHDA and CDR2 SQIVND (reference sequence).

This clonotype has just a few counts. The chain couples TRBV3-1 to TRBJ2-7, with TRBD2 matching over 7 bases. This CDR3 is built from 16 residues. V dropped 6 bases and J dropped 2; count of bases not matched to a gene: 13. Germline V lookup: CDR1 LGHDT, CDR2 YNNKEL (reference sequence). CDR3 residues: CASSESGLAEPYEQYF. The CDR3 DNA sequence: TGTGCCAGCAGTGAAAGCGGGCTAGCGGAGCCCTACGAGCAGTACTTC.